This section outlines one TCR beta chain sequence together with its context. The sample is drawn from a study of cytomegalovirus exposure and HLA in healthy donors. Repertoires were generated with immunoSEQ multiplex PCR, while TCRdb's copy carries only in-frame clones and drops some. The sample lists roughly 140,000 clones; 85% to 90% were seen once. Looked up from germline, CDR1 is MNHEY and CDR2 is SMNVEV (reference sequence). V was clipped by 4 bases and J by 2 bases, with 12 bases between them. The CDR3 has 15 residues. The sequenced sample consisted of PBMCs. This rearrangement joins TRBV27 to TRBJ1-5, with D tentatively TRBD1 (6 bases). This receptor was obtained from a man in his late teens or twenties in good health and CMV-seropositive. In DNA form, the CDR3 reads TGTGCCAGCAGTTCCGGACAGCCGGGCAATCAGCCCCAGCATTTT. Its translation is CASSSGQPGNQPQHF.